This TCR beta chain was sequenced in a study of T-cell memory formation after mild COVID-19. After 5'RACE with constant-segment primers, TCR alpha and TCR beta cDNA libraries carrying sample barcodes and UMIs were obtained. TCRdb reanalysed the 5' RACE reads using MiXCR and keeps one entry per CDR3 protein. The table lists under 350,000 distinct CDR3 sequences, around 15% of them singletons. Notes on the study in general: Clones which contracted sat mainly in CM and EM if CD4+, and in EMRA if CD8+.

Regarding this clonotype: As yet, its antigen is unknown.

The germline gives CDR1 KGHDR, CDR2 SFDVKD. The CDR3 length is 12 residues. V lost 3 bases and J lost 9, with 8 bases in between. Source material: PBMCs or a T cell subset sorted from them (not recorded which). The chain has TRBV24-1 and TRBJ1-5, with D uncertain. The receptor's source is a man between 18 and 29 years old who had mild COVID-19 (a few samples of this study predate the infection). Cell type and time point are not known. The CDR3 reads CATSDPGGPQHF. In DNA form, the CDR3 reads TGTGCCACCAGTGATCCAGGTGGGCCCCAGCATTTT.